This paragraph reports one T cell receptor beta chain. The antigen is not known. The TCR alpha and TCR beta cDNA libraries, bearing sample barcodes and UMIs, were generated by 5'RACE using constant-segment primers. In TCRdb, the 5' RACE reads were re-called with MiXCR into one record per CDR3 protein. The sample yields fewer than 650,000 distinct CDR3 sequences, approximately 21% seen once. Trimming removed 4 bases from V and 2 bases from J; junction bases left unmatched: 8. CDR3 length equals 17 residues. This sample stems from a study of T-cell memory formation after mild COVID-19. Study as a whole: Clustering of TCRs was largely donor specific. Study results and caveats: Proof of SARS-CoV-2 specificity was absent for the second-wave clones that crested on day 37.

V and J are TRBV12-3 or TRBV12-4 and TRBJ2-6; TRBD2 aligns across 7 bases. Sequenced input: PBMCs or a T cell subset sorted from them (not recorded which). The receptor comes from an adult woman who had mild COVID-19 (a few samples of this study predate the infection). Cell type and time point are not known. The CDR3, as DNA: TGTGCCAGCAGTTCTACTCTGGGGGGGGCTGGGGCCAACGTCCTGACTTTC. Protein sequence: CASSSTLGGAGANVLTF.